The 17 T cell receptor beta chains reported below all come from one sample, sequenced in a study of cytomegalovirus exposure and HLA in healthy donors. Both 60 Vbeta primers and 13 Jbeta primers went into the PCR. Sequenced by immunoSEQ multiplex PCR; TCRdb stores in-frame clones only, minus some. The repertoire holds 130,000 or so clones, with 75% to 85% as singletons. Specimen: PBMCs. The receptors were sampled from a woman aged 40 to 50 in good health and CMV-seronegative.

The chain's CDR3 is CASSYGDRSTYGYTF. The CDR3 DNA is TGTGCCAGCAGTTATGGGGACAGGTCCACGTATGGCTACACCTTC. This chain links TRBV6-5 with TRBJ1-2, with 8 nucleotides matching TRBD1. The CDR3 contains 15 residues. Trimming removed 3 bases from V and 5 bases from J; junction bases left unmatched: 8. Germline V gives CDR1 MNHEY, CDR2 SVGAGI.

The chain couples TRBV6-5 to TRBJ1-1; tentative D call: TRBD1 (6 bases). Germline V CDR1 and CDR2: MNHEY, SVGAGI. The V end lost 2 bases, the J end lost 10 bases, and 17 bases lay between the germline ends. The CDR3 consists of 14 residues. The CDR3 loop is CASSYGGDTGRAFF. The CDR3, as DNA: TGTGCCAGCAGTTACGGGGGGGACACAGGTCGAGCTTTCTTT.

A word on this clone: The identical CDR3 is also encoded by other nucleotide sequences in the sample. The chain links TRBV10-3 to TRBJ1-3, with D perhaps TRBD1 (5 bases). This CDR3 is built from 15 residues. V lost 3 bases to trimming and J lost 0 bases, with 9 bases between them. CDR1 and CDR2 (germline): ENHRY, SYGVKD. This chain's CDR3 is CAISDTGGSGNTIYF. Written as DNA, the CDR3 is TGTGCCATCAGTGATACAGGCGGCTCTGGAAACACCATATATTTT.

The gene calls are TRBV10-1 and TRBJ1-1, with 7 bases matching TRBD1. Germline CDR1 reads WNHNN; CDR2 reads SYGVQD (reference sequence). This CDR3 has 13 residues. Trimming cost V 9 bases and J 1 base; bases outside gene matches: 5. This CDR3 reads CASSTGRNTEAFF. CDR3 coding DNA: TGCGCCAGTTCGACAGGGAGGAACACTGAAGCTTTCTTT.

The chain recombines TRBV7-2 with TRBJ2-7; a possible D gene is TRBD2 (6 bases). Germline-derived CDR1 and CDR2 are SGHTA and FQGNSA. V lost 1 base and J 1 base, leaving 8 bases between the germline ends. The CDR3 is made up of 14 amino acids. The CDR3: CASSLEGLSYEQYF. CDR3 bases: TGTGCCAGCAGCTTAGAGGGACTTTCCTACGAGCAGTACTTC.

The V gene is TRBV28, the J gene TRBJ1-4; possibly TRBD1 for D (5 bases). CDR1 is MDHEN and CDR2 is SYDVKM in the germline V gene. Trimming stripped 6 bases from V and 7 bases from J, with 15 bases between. This CDR3 is 14 amino acids long. The CDR3 DNA follows: TGTGCCAGCAGCCTCGGGGGTCACGGTGAAAAACTGTTTTTT. Encoded protein: CASSLGGHGEKLFF.

This chain uses TRBV7-3 with TRBJ1-6; D is ambiguous. V was cut by 4 bases and J by 9 bases, with 10 bases left in between. This CDR3 has 13 residues. The germline V gene has CDR1 SGHTA and CDR2 FQGTGA. CDR3 DNA sequence: TGTGCCAGCAGCTCTACCACGGGTTCACCCCTCCACTTT. Protein: CASSSTTGSPLHF.

The CDR3 is CASSQTTGSSGNTIYF. In DNA form, the CDR3 reads TGCGCCAGCAGCCAAACGACGGGGAGCTCTGGAAACACCATATATTTT. The chain has TRBV4-3 and TRBJ1-3; no clear D. V gave up 2 bases and J gave up 0 bases, with 11 bases separating them. The V gene's germline CDR1 is LGHNA and CDR2 YSLEER. The CDR3 length is 16 residues.

This chain's CDR3 is CASSFLLTAGFGELFF. DNA for the CDR3: TGTGCCAGCAGTTTTCTTCTGACAGCGGGGTTCGGGGAGCTGTTTTTT. V gene TRBV28 combines with J gene TRBJ2-2, with TRBD2 matching 7 bases. Germline lookup yields CDR1 MDHEN and CDR2 SYDVKM. The CDR3 spans 16 residues. Germline trimming cut 3 bases from V and 7 bases from J; bases unmatched to any gene: 11.

V and J are TRBV15 and TRBJ1-2; 7 bases agree with TRBD1. The CDR3 spans 18 residues. Looked up from germline, CDR1 is LNHNV and CDR2 is YYDKDF (reference sequence). The trim removed 1 base at V and 3 bases at J, leaving 14 bases unmatched. The CDR3 DNA reads TGTGCCACCAGCAGAGCCGCGACAGGGAGGTACTCGGACTATGGCTACACCTTC. Residues: CATSRAATGRYSDYGYTF.

The chain joins TRBV7-9 to TRBJ1-1; D gene unclear. Trimming cost V 5 bases and J 0 bases, with 13 bases left between them. The CDR3 is made up of 15 amino acids. Per germline, CDR1 SEHNR and CDR2 FQNEAQ (reference sequence). CDR3 loop: CASSERRQLNTEAFF. As DNA, the CDR3 is TGTGCCAGCAGCGAAAGGAGGCAGCTGAACACTGAAGCTTTCTTT.

J is TRBJ1-6 and V is TRBV2; D gene unclear. The V end was cut by 8 bases, the J end by 8 bases, with 19 bases between. Germline lookup yields CDR1 SNHLY and CDR2 FYNNEI. CDR3 length: 15 residues. The CDR3 DNA reads as TGTGCCAGCTCCCGGGTCCTTCTCAGAGATTCACCCCTCCACTTT. This codes for CASSRVLLRDSPLHF.

V gene TRBV7-9 combines with J gene TRBJ1-6, with 7 bases fitting TRBD1. Trimming at V came to 8 bases and at J to 14 bases, leaving 18 bases not matched to a gene. Germline V CDR1 and CDR2: SEHNR, FQNEAQ (reference sequence). This CDR3 spans 15 amino acids. The CDR3 is CASGSPGTVLRALHF. The CDR3 nucleotides read TGTGCCAGCGGCTCACCCGGGACAGTACTACGGGCCCTCCACTTT.

This clone was counted a single time. The rearrangement joins TRBV7-2 to TRBJ1-4; 8 bases map to TRBD1. The trim removed 1 base at V and 8 bases at J, leaving 18 bases unmatched. Germline CDR1 SGHTA, CDR2 FQGNSA. CDR3 length: 19 residues. This CDR3 is CASSLVSGAGGGEREKLFF. CDR3 coding DNA: TGTGCCAGCAGCTTAGTCTCGGGGGCAGGGGGCGGGGAAAGGGAAAAACTGTTTTTT.

The chain combines TRBV6-1 with TRBJ2-7, with D possibly TRBD1 on 6 matching bases. CDR1 is MNHNS, CDR2 SASEGT, per germline. The CDR3 runs to 11 residues. The V and J ends lost 6 bases and 3 bases respectively, with 6 bases between them. The CDR3 loop reads CASRTGYEQYF. The CDR3, as DNA: TGTGCCAGCAGGACAGGCTACGAGCAGTACTTC.

The chain recombines TRBV6-6 with TRBJ2-3; D remains ambiguous. CDR3 length: 12 residues. The V gene lost 8 bases and the J gene lost 2 bases, with 8 bases spanning the gap. Per the germline V gene, CDR1 is MNHNY and CDR2 is SVGAGI (reference sequence). The CDR3 DNA sequence: TGTGCCAGCTCCCCTAACACAGATACGCAGTATTTT. Residues: CASSPNTDTQYF.

Remarks on this clone: The junction departs from the called germline gene at one end, perhaps through a read error. V is TRBV14 and J is TRBJ1-1; D gene unclear. The CDR3 sequence is 15 residues long. Germline CDR1 reads SGHDN; CDR2 reads FVKESK. CDR3 bases: TGTGCCGGCAGCCAGCGGGCCACTCCATACACTGAAGCTTTCTTT. Protein product: CAGSQRATPYTEAFF. Together with reference TRBV14 and TRBJ1-1, the CDR3 gives the full variable domain: EAGVTQFPSHSVIEKGQTVTLRCDPISGHDNLYWYRRVMGKEIKFLLHFVKESKQDESGMPNNRFLAERTGGTYSTLKVQPAELEDSGVYFCAGSQRATPYTEAFFGQGTRLTVV.